What follows are 9 T cell receptor beta chains derived from one specimen sequenced in a study of metastatic and nonmetastatic thyroid tumors. Ahead of thyroid surgery, no patient had received treatment of any kind. TCRdb re-called the PCR reads via MiXCR. The sample carries some 84,000 clones, 8.6% recorded once. Input material: blood. These receptor sequences come from a female donor with papillary thyroid cancer or a benign thyroid nodule (not recorded which). Some clones in this sample may be carry-over from other donors' samples.

This clone was picked up many times. This chain connects TRBV28 to TRBJ2-7, with a weak D call TRBD2 (7 bases). This CDR3 is built from 14 residues. Germline V gene sequence: CDR1 MDHEN, CDR2 SYDVKM. Trimming pared 5 bases from V and 5 bases from J, leaving 16 bases between. The CDR3 coding sequence is TGTGCCAGCAGTACGCGGCTAGGGGGGGACGAGCAGTACTTC. It codes for CASSTRLGGDEQYF.

This clone was seen a few times. The V gene is TRBV6-2 or TRBV6-3, the J gene TRBJ2-1, with D possibly being TRBD1 (5 bases). CDR1 is MNHEY and CDR2 is SVGEGT in the germline V gene. The CDR3 covers 17 residues. V was shortened by 9 bases and J by 7 bases, with 28 bases between the two germline ends. CDR3: CARGLNGCPTYSNEQFF. CDR3 bases: TGTGCCAGGGGGCTGAACGGGTGCCCCACCTACTCTAATGAGCAGTTCTTC.

In this sample, this clone turned up many times. V gene TRBV5-1 combines with J gene TRBJ2-7; D could derive from TRBD1 or TRBD2 (5 bases each). Germline loops: CDR1 SGHRS, CDR2 YFSETQ. Trimming pared 3 bases from V and 0 bases from J, leaving 16 bases between. This CDR3 comprises 16 residues. CDR3: CASSWDLLFSSYEQYF. Here the CDR3 DNA reads TGCGCCAGCAGCTGGGACCTCCTGTTCAGCTCCTACGAGCAGTACTTC.

This clone was observed at least ten times. This sequence joins TRBV12-3 or TRBV12-4 and TRBJ2-7; tentatively, D is TRBD1 (7 bases). The CDR3 extends over 15 amino acids. Trimming cost V 3 bases and J 2 bases, with 14 bases left between them. CDR3 nucleotides: TGTGCCAGCAGTTTTGGAGGGGGCCTGGCCTACGAGCAGTACTTC. Translated, it gives CASSFGGGLAYEQYF.

V is TRBV6-1 and J is TRBJ2-7; D is ambiguous. Germline-derived CDR1 and CDR2 are MNHNS and SASEGT. This CDR3 is 13 amino acids long. Deletions cut 7 bases from V and 3 bases from J, with 13 bases between. CDR3 loop: CASTKVDGYEQYF. The CDR3 DNA follows: TGTGCCAGCACTAAGGTGGACGGCTACGAGCAGTACTTC.

This clone was found many times. The CDR3 region is CASSLSRDSEKLFF. The CDR3 DNA reads as TGTGCCAGCAGTTTATCCAGGGACTCGGAAAAACTGTTTTTT. The V gene is TRBV6-5, the J gene TRBJ1-4, with D tentatively TRBD1 (5 bases). The CDR3 is 14 residues long. The germline CDR1 and CDR2 sequences are MNHEY and SVGAGI. Trimming stripped 4 bases from V and 8 bases from J, with 14 bases between.

This clone appeared a few times. This same CDR3 is encoded by further DNA sequences in the sample. The chain recombines TRBV10-1 with TRBJ1-6; D is ambiguous. The CDR3 is 12 residues long. The germline V and J ends were trimmed by 6 bases and 7 bases, with 7 bases remaining between them. Germline lookup yields CDR1 WNHNN and CDR2 SYGVQD (reference sequence). The CDR3 DNA follows: TGCGCCAGCAGCGAGAACAATTCACCCCTCCACTTT. Protein sequence: CASSENNSPLHF.

At least ten counts were recorded for this clone. The chain employs TRBV30 and TRBJ2-2; 7 positions match TRBD1. The CDR3 has 15 amino acids. Trimming cost V 2 bases and J 1 base; bases outside gene matches: 4. Per germline, CDR1 GTSNPN and CDR2 SVGIG (reference sequence). The CDR3 coding sequence is TGTGCCTGGAGTTCGAGGGGGCTGAACACCGGGGAGCTGTTTTTT. As protein: CAWSSRGLNTGELFF.

This clone was observed a single time. The rearrangement links TRBV5-1 to TRBJ2-2; TRBD1 matches at 8 bases. The J segment lost 2 bases and the V segment lost 4 bases, leaving 4 bases of the junction unmatched. The CDR3 has 15 residues. Germline lookup yields CDR1 SGHRS and CDR2 YFSETQ. This chain's CDR3 is CASSKDRANTGELFF. CDR3 sequence (DNA): TGCGCCAGCAGCAAGGACAGGGCCAACACCGGGGAGCTGTTTTTT.